These T cell receptor beta chains were read from a single sample in a study of blood T cell repertoires in COVID-19. Profiled with immunoSEQ multiplex PCR; TCRdb holds only in-frame clones, not every one. The sample lists fewer than 200,000 clones, approximately 87% occurring once. Sample: PBMCs or T cells enriched from blood (not recorded which). These receptors all stem from a woman aged 50 to 60 who had recovered from COVID-19. CDR3s include the opening cysteine and the closing phenylalanine or tryptophan. D genes are given only for firm matches. Clone size is given for some rows only: seen once, a few or many times, or a class if the clone is expanded.

clone size: NA; CDR3 length: 12; J gene: TRBJ1-2; V gene: TRBV6-6; D gene: NA; CDR3 DNA: TGTGCCAGCAGCCAGAACCACTATGGCTACACCTTC; CDR3 protein: CASSQNHYGYTF
clone size: once; CDR3 length: 12; J gene: TRBJ1-2; V gene: TRBV5-1; D gene: NA; CDR3 DNA: TGCGCCAGCAGCTTGACGCTAACGGGCTACACCTTC; CDR3 protein: CASSLTLTGYTF
clone size: NA; CDR3 length: 17; J gene: TRBJ1-1; V gene: TRBV4-1; D gene: NA; CDR3 DNA: TGCGCCAGCAGCCAAGATGAGAGCCGATTAATGAACACTGAAGCTTTCTTT; CDR3 protein: CASSQDESRLMNTEAFF
clone size: NA; CDR3 length: 14; J gene: TRBJ1-3; V gene: TRBV7-8; D gene: NA; CDR3 DNA: TGTGCCAGCAGCCGCAACCCTGGCGGAAACACCATATATTTT; CDR3 protein: CASSRNPGGNTIYF
clone size: NA; CDR3 length: 16; J gene: TRBJ2-5; V gene: TRBV30; D gene: TRBD1; CDR3 DNA: TGTGCCTGGAGTCTATATCCACAGGGGTCTAGAGAGACCCAGTACTTC; CDR3 protein: CAWSLYPQGSRETQYF
clone size: few; CDR3 length: 14; J gene: TRBJ1-1; V gene: TRBV7-3; D gene: NA; CDR3 DNA: TGTGCCAGCAGCGCCGACAGTTCGAACACTGAAGCTTTCTTT; CDR3 protein: CASSADSSNTEAFF
clone size: NA; CDR3 length: 15; J gene: TRBJ1-3; V gene: TRBV6-5; D gene: NA; CDR3 DNA: TGTGCCGGCGGAGACCAAGGGGCCCCCCTATACGCCATATATTTT; CDR3 protein: CAGGDQGAPLYAIYF
clone size: NA; CDR3 length: 17; J gene: TRBJ2-5; V gene: TRBV3-1/TRBV3-2; D gene: TRBD2; CDR3 DNA: TGTGCCAGCAGCCAAGCATGGCGGGGGGGCCTAATTGAGACCCAGTACTTC; CDR3 protein: CASSQAWRGGLIETQYF
clone size: NA; CDR3 length: 15; J gene: TRBJ2-1; V gene: TRBV5-1; D gene: TRBD2; CDR3 DNA: TGCGCCAGCGAAAAAGGACTAGCGGGGAGGGGTGAGCAGTTCTTC; CDR3 protein: CASEKGLAGRGEQFF
clone size: NA; CDR3 length: 14; J gene: TRBJ1-2; V gene: TRBV5-1; D gene: TRBD1; CDR3 DNA: TGCGCCAGCTCCGGACAGGCGACTAACTATGGCTACACCTTC; CDR3 protein: CASSGQATNYGYTF
clone size: NA; CDR3 length: 15; J gene: TRBJ1-4; V gene: TRBV15; D gene: NA; CDR3 DNA: TGTGCCACCAGCAGAGATAGTGCAACTAATGAAAAACTGTTTTTT; CDR3 protein: CATSRDSATNEKLFF
clone size: once; CDR3 length: 14; J gene: TRBJ1-2; V gene: TRBV28; D gene: NA; CDR3 DNA: TGTGCCAGCAGTCGGGAGGGTTGGGACTATGGCTACACCTTC; CDR3 protein: CASSREGWDYGYTF
clone size: NA; CDR3 length: 15; J gene: TRBJ2-2; V gene: TRBV18; D gene: TRBD1; CDR3 DNA: TGTGCCAGCTCACCCAGGGGGTTAAACACCGGGGAGCTGTTTTTT; CDR3 protein: CASSPRGLNTGELFF
clone size: few; CDR3 length: 14; J gene: TRBJ2-3; V gene: TRBV7-8; D gene: NA; CDR3 DNA: TGTGCCAGCACCTCCCCAGGAGGGACAGATACGCAGTATTTT; CDR3 protein: CASTSPGGTDTQYF
clone size: many; CDR3 length: 15; J gene: TRBJ1-1; V gene: TRBV9; D gene: NA; CDR3 DNA: TGTGCCAGCGGGTCCGGACAGACGACGAACACTGAAGCTTTCTTT; CDR3 protein: CASGSGQTTNTEAFF
clone size: NA; CDR3 length: 16; J gene: TRBJ1-2; V gene: TRBV10-2; D gene: TRBD1; CDR3 DNA: TGCGCCAGCAGTGAGTCGCGTGGAACAGGGGACTATGGCTACACCTTC; CDR3 protein: CASSESRGTGDYGYTF
clone size: NA; CDR3 length: 13; J gene: TRBJ2-3; V gene: TRBV6-5; D gene: TRBD2; CDR3 DNA: TGTGGAATAACGGGGGGGGGCACAGATACGCAGTATTTT; CDR3 protein: CGITGGGTDTQYF
clone size: NA; CDR3 length: 15; J gene: TRBJ1-4; V gene: TRBV3-1/TRBV3-2; D gene: TRBD1; CDR3 DNA: TGTGCCAGCAGCCTCTCGGACAGGACAAAAGAAAAACTGTTTTTT; CDR3 protein: CASSLSDRTKEKLFF
clone size: NA; CDR3 length: 16; J gene: TRBJ1-6; V gene: TRBV6-5; D gene: TRBD1; CDR3 DNA: TGTGCCAGCAGTTACCGTCCCGGGACAGGGACTTCACCCCTCCACTTT; CDR3 protein: CASSYRPGTGTSPLHF
clone size: once; CDR3 length: 14; J gene: TRBJ2-5; V gene: TRBV5-1; D gene: TRBD1; CDR3 DNA: TGCGCCAGCAGGGCACAGGGGGCAGAAGAGACCCAGTACTTC; CDR3 protein: CASRAQGAEETQYF
clone size: NA; CDR3 length: 16; J gene: TRBJ2-5; V gene: TRBV28; D gene: TRBD1; CDR3 DNA: TGTGCCAGCAGTCTATCCCGGACAGGAAACCAAGAGACCCAGTACTTC; CDR3 protein: CASSLSRTGNQETQYF
clone size: NA; CDR3 length: 12; J gene: TRBJ1-2; V gene: TRBV9; D gene: NA; CDR3 DNA: TGTGCCAGCAGCTCTACCATCCCTGGCTACACCTTC; CDR3 protein: CASSSTIPGYTF
clone size: NA; CDR3 length: 15; J gene: TRBJ1-2; V gene: TRBV5-6; D gene: TRBD1; CDR3 DNA: TGTGCCAGCAGCTTGGTTAACAGGGGGACTGATGGCTACACCTTC; CDR3 protein: CASSLVNRGTDGYTF